The 20 T cell receptor beta chains below were found in one sample sequenced in a study of T cells in women clearing cervical HPV infection. Profiling relied on immunoSEQ multiplex PCR, and the TCRdb table lists in-frame clones only, not all of them. The sample table includes about 30,000 clones. The specimen was blood buffy coat. Receptor source: a woman aged 18 to 75 with a cervical HPV16 infection that either progressed to CIN3+ or cleared (not recorded which).

A note on this clone: The read halts 3 residues ahead of the CDR3 end, with the missing end drawn from the germline J gene. The chain links TRBV7-3 to TRBJ2-5, with TRBD2 as a possible D gene (7 bases). The CDR3 covers 15 residues. Germline V CDR1 and CDR2: SGHTA, FQGTGA. The sequenced CDR3 bases are TGTGCCAGCAGCCCAGGTGGGGGGGCCTTGGATACC. It translates to CASSPGGGALDT. The whole CDR3 protein reads CASSPGGGALDTQYF.

With regard to this clone: The CDR3 goes on 3 residues after the read ends, and that part is filled in from the germline J gene. The chain links TRBV5-1 to TRBJ1-5; TRBD1 aligns across 10 bases. The trim removed 5 bases at V and 2 bases at J, leaving 13 bases unmatched. There are 18 residues in the CDR3. CDR1 and CDR2 (germline): SGHRS, YFSETQ. This chain's CDR3 is CASRPGQGPREGNQPQHF. Incomplete CDR3 DNA: TGCGCCAGCAGACCGGGACAGGGGCCCCGGGAGGGCAATCAGCCC.

About this clone itself: The read ends 3 residues early relative to the CDR3; the germline J gene fills the gap. The genes are TRBV18 and TRBJ1-2; D is undetermined. Germline-derived CDR1 and CDR2 are KGHSH and LQKENI. V was trimmed by 2 bases and J by 7 bases, leaving 11 bases between them. This CDR3 region has 13 residues. The part of the CDR3 DNA that was read is TGTGCCAGCTCACCAGAGGAGGGCCGTGGC. This codes for CASSPEEGRG. The entire CDR3 reads CASSPEEGRGYTF.

To note about this clone: The missing CDR3 end, 3 residues past where the read stops, is filled in from the germline J gene. The chain uses TRBV7-8 and TRBJ2-3; no clear D gene. There are 14 residues in the CDR3. Germline values: CDR1 SGHVS, CDR2 FQNEAQ. V shed 6 bases and J shed 6 bases, with 16 bases lying between them. CDR3 sequence reads: CASSLGAARDTQYF. The CDR3 DNA, read in part, is TGTGCCAGCAGTCTAGGTGCCGCACGGGATACG.

On this clone: The read halts 3 residues ahead of the CDR3 end, with the missing end drawn from the germline J gene. The rearrangement joins TRBV30 to TRBJ2-1, with D possibly being TRBD1 (6 bases). Trimming removed 4 bases from V and 1 base from J, with 20 bases in between. CDR3 length: 17 amino acids. Germline V CDR1 and CDR2: GTSNPN, SVGIG (reference sequence). CDR3 bases read: TGTGCCTGGATGGGGTTGGCAGGGGCTGGATCCTACAATGAG. It translates to CAWMGLAGAGSYNE. The whole CDR3 region reads CAWMGLAGAGSYNEQFF.

Remarks on this clone: The sequenced fragment ends 3 residues before the CDR3 boundary, so the rest is inferred from the germline J gene. The chain is built from TRBV20-1 and TRBJ2-1; 9 bases are shared with TRBD2. Germline CDR1 is DFQATT and CDR2 is SNEGSKA (reference sequence). V was clipped by 7 bases and J by 4 bases; unmatched bases: 5. The CDR3 contains 13 residues. CDR3 sequence reads: CSVAGGDYNEQFF. The CDR3 bases that were read are TGCAGTGTTGCGGGGGGGGATTACAATGAG.

About this clone itself: The missing CDR3 end, 3 residues past where the read stops, is filled in from the germline J gene. The rearrangement joins TRBV7-2 to TRBJ1-2; D gene ambiguous. Germline V gene data show CDR1 as SGHTA and CDR2 as FQGNSA. This CDR3 is built from 14 residues. CDR3 DNA, as far as it was read: TGTGCCAGCAGCGCGGTACCCCCCCCCTACGAC. It specifies CASSAVPPPYD. The full CDR3 is CASSAVPPPYDYTF.

For this clone: The read gets to within 3 residues of the CDR3 end, and the germline J gene fills in the rest. The rearrangement joins TRBV5-1 to TRBJ1-4; the match to TRBD1 covers 9 bases. V lost 2 bases, J lost 8 bases, and 4 bases stayed unmatched. The CDR3 has 14 amino acids. In germline, CDR1 is SGHRS, CDR2 YFSETQ. The CDR3 sequence: CASSLQGASEKLFF. The sequenced CDR3 bases are TGCGCCAGCAGCTTACAGGGGGCGAGCGAAAAA.

With regard to this clone: Sequencing ends 3 residues short of the CDR3 end; the germline J gene provides the rest. Other DNA sequences in this sample translate to the same CDR3. This chain links TRBV20-1 with TRBJ2-5, with 9 bases identical to TRBD1. Unmatched junction bases numbered 1, after V lost 2 bases and J lost 3 bases. Germline values: CDR1 DFQATT, CDR2 SNEGSKA (reference sequence). The CDR3 contains 13 residues. CDR3 amino acids: CSARRDREETQYF. CDR3 DNA, as far as it was read: TGCAGTGCTAGACGGGACAGGGAAGAGACC.

Partial CDR3 DNA: TGTGCCAGCTCCCGACTACTGGATCAGCCG. Translation: CASSRLLDQP. The complete CDR3 protein is CASSRLLDQPQYF. The chain uses TRBV18 and TRBJ2-3, with D perhaps TRBD2 (5 bases). The read ends 3 residues early relative to the CDR3; the germline J gene fills the gap. Germline lookup yields CDR1 KGHSH and CDR2 LQKENI. This CDR3 has 13 amino acids. Together with reference TRBV18 and TRBJ2-3, the CDR3 gives the full variable domain: NAGVMQNPRHLVRRRGQEARLRCSPMKGHSHVYWYRQLPEEGLKFMVYLQKENIIDESGMPKERFSAEFPKEGPSILRIQQVVRGDSAAYFCASSRLLDQPQYFGPGTRLTVL.

To note about this clone: The read gets to within 3 residues of the CDR3 end, and the germline J gene fills in the rest. This sample also contains other DNA sequences that code for the same CDR3. The J gene is TRBJ1-3, the V gene TRBV5-6; 9 nucleotides align to TRBD1. The CDR3 loop spans 14 amino acids. The junction had 3 bases not matched to a gene; V was cut back by 3 bases and J by 5 bases. Germline lookup yields CDR1 SGHDT and CDR2 YYEEEE. The sequenced part of the CDR3 DNA is TGTGCCAGCAGCTCGGACAGGGGCAGAAACACC. It is translated as CASSSDRGRNT. The full CDR3 is CASSSDRGRNTIYF.

Turning to this clone: The observed sequence ends 3 residues before the CDR3 terminus, with the missing tail filled in from the germline J gene. The V and J genes are TRBV7-9 and TRBJ1-1, with no clear D. Germline loops: CDR1 SEHNR, CDR2 FQNEAQ (reference sequence). This CDR3 is built from 13 residues. V dropped 1 base and J dropped 3 bases, with 6 bases sitting between them. The sequenced part of the CDR3 DNA is TGTGCCAGCAGCTTAGGTATATACACTGAA. This codes for CASSLGIYTE. The whole CDR3 protein reads CASSLGIYTEAFF. The complete variable domain, with remaining parts taken from reference TRBV7-9 and TRBJ1-1, reads DTGVSQNPRHKITKRGQNVTFRCDPISEHNRLYWYRQTLGQGPEFLTYFQNEAQLEKSRLLSDRFSAERPKGSFSTLEIQRTEQGDSAMYLCASSLGIYTEAFFGQGTRLTVV.

Details on this clone: The CDR3 is cut off 3 residues early in the read; its end comes from the germline J gene. Other DNA sequences within the sample encode an identical CDR3. The chain couples TRBV7-6 to TRBJ1-3; D is unclear. From germline, CDR1 is SGHVS and CDR2 FNYEAQ. V was shortened by 3 bases and J by 8 bases, with 26 bases between the two germline ends. The CDR3 totals 18 residues. CDR3 DNA, as far as it was read: TGTGCCAGCAGCTTCCGACCGTCGAGCTGGGCAGCCGGGGACACC. Amino acid sequence: CASSFRPSSWAAGDT. The full CDR3 is CASSFRPSSWAAGDTIYF.

CDR3 region: CASSYSNTVNEQFF. CDR3 DNA (partial): TGTGCCAGCAGTTACTCGAATACTGTCAATGAG. The gene calls are TRBV6-2 or TRBV6-3 and TRBJ2-1; unclear D gene. Coverage ceases 3 residues before the CDR3 finishes, and the germline J gene fills in the end. This CDR3 is 14 amino acids long. CDR1 and CDR2 from the germline V gene are MNHEY and SVGEGT. Trimming took 0 bases from V and 6 from J, leaving 9 bases between them.

CDR3 protein: CSVTGPYEQYF. The part of the CDR3 DNA that was read is TGCAGCGTGACAGGGCCCTACGAG. The rearrangement uses TRBV29-1 and TRBJ2-7; 7 positions agree with TRBD1. The CDR3 end lies 3 residues beyond the end of the read and is filled in from the germline J gene. The V segment lost 6 bases and the J segment 2 bases; nucleotides outside the gene matches: 1. Germline CDR1 and CDR2: SQVTM and ANQGSEA. This CDR3 is built from 11 residues.

A note on this clone: The read finishes 3 residues shy of the CDR3 end, and the germline J gene is used to complete it. This chain links TRBV20-1 with TRBJ2-7, with 9 bases fitting TRBD1. With 6 bases clipped from V and 5 bases from J, the junction kept 5 bases outside the gene matches. The length of the CDR3 is 12 residues. The V gene's germline CDR1 is DFQATT and CDR2 SNEGSKA (reference sequence). The CDR3 spells CSATDRGHEQYF. Incomplete CDR3 DNA: TGCAGTGCCACGGACAGGGGACACGAG.

In the case of this clone: The CDR3 end falls 3 residues outside the read, so it is completed with the germline J gene. This chain links TRBV20-1 with TRBJ1-5; the match to TRBD1 covers 7 bases. This CDR3 has 15 residues. CDR1 is DFQATT, CDR2 SNEGSKA, per germline (reference sequence). The J segment lost 7 bases and the V segment lost 8 bases, leaving 17 bases of the junction unmatched. The CDR3: CSTYNHRGNEQPQHF. The part of the CDR3 DNA that was read is TGCAGTACGTATAACCACAGGGGTAATGAACAGCCC.

With regard to this clone: The sequenced fragment ends 3 residues before the CDR3 boundary, so the rest is inferred from the germline J gene. This chain uses TRBV19 with TRBJ1-2; 7 bases line up with TRBD1. This CDR3 has 14 residues. Germline V gene lookup returns CDR1 LNHDA and CDR2 SQIVND (reference sequence). The covered CDR3 bases are TGTGCCAGTAGCCACAGGGGACAGAAAAACGAC. Protein: CASSHRGQKND. In full, the CDR3 reads CASSHRGQKNDYTF. The whole variable domain, filled in from reference TRBV19 and TRBJ1-2, reads DGGITQSPKYLFRKEGQNVTLSCEQNLNHDAMYWYRQDPGQGLRLIYYSQIVNDFQKGDIAEGYSVSREKKESFPLTVTSAQKNPTAFYLCASSHRGQKNDYTFGSGTRLTVV.

With respect to this clone: The CDR3 is cut off 3 residues early in the read; its end comes from the germline J gene. The rearrangement links TRBV19 to TRBJ1-1; D possibly corresponds to TRBD1 (5 bases). CDR1 and CDR2 from the germline V gene are LNHDA and SQIVND (reference sequence). This CDR3 comprises 18 residues. The CDR3: CASSIRLAGGHYDNEAFF. Partial CDR3 DNA: TGTGCCAGTAGTATAAGACTAGCGGGAGGACACTACGACAATGAG.

Turning to this clone: The read stops 3 residues short of the end of the CDR3; the missing end is completed from the germline J gene. The chain is built from TRBV18 and TRBJ2-3, with TRBD1 matching 7 bases. CDR1 KGHSH and CDR2 LQKENI come from the germline V gene. CDR3 length equals 15 residues. CDR3 DNA, as far as it was read: TGTGCCAGCACCTTTGGACAGGCGTACCAAGAGACG. Its translation is CASTFGQAYQET. In full, the CDR3 reads CASTFGQAYQETQYF.